This T cell receptor (beta chain) was captured by sequencing in a study of blood T cell repertoires in COVID-19. Study at large: Spain, Italy and the United States supplied samples that represented acute and convalescent COVID-19. PBMCs, B-cell-depleted T cells, or T cells provided the cDNA or gDNA that made up the material.

The V gene's germline CDR1 is SEHNR and CDR2 FQNEAQ (reference sequence). J gave up 5 bases and V 2 bases, and 2 bases lay outside the gene matches. The CDR3 extends over 15 amino acids. This clone came up many times. TCRdb's copy holds only in-frame clones and misses some; the assay was immunoSEQ multiplex PCR. The table shows 90,000 to 150,000 clones, with approximately 70% occurring only once. The chain carries TRBV7-9 and TRBJ1-4; TRBD1 agrees at 10 bases. Sequenced material: peripheral blood. The receptor was derived from a human donor with acute or convalescent COVID-19. The donor label of this sample is uncertain. CDR3 amino acids: CASSLSGQGNEKLFF. As DNA, the CDR3 is TGTGCCAGCAGCTTATCGGGACAGGGGAATGAAAAACTGTTTTTT.